The 30 T cell receptor beta chains presented below share a single source sample, sequenced in a study of CD8+ T cells in alopecia areata. The treatment was: oral pan-JAK inhibitor, 5-10 mg twice daily. Investigators isolated RNA and reverse transcribed it into cDNA to act as the sequencing template. TCRdb's table, derived via immunoSEQ multiplex PCR, lists solely in-frame clones and lacks some. The sample lists roughly 180,000 clones; 45% to 75% were seen once. The sequenced sample was CD4+ T cells sorted from blood, obtained at week 4, from a patient treated with tofacitinib. All receptors derive from a human donor with alopecia areata.

The table lists this clone with a few counts. The chain couples TRBV28 to TRBJ2-3, with D possibly being TRBD1 or TRBD2 (6 bases each). V lost 0 bases and J lost 4, with 17 bases in between. In germline, CDR1 is MDHEN, CDR2 SYDVKM. The CDR3 is 17 amino acids. For the CDR3, the DNA is TGTGCCAGCAGTTTATGGAGTCTCGGGGGCAGGGCAGATACGCAGTATTTT. Its translation is CASSLWSLGGRADTQYF. Complete variable domain (other parts from reference TRBV28 and TRBJ2-3): DVKVTQSSRYLVKRTGEKVFLECVQDMDHENMFWYRQDPGLGLRLIYFSYDVKMKEKGDIPEGYSVSREKKERFSLILESASTNQTSMYLCASSLWSLGGRADTQYFGPGTRLTVL.

This chain links TRBV29-1 with TRBJ2-1; 7 positions match TRBD1. V trimming: 6 bases; J trimming: 7 bases; junction bases outside the gene matches: 12. The CDR3 is 14 residues long. Germline V gene lookup returns CDR1 SQVTM and CDR2 ANQGSEA. The CDR3 here is CSVDETGAPNEQFF. The CDR3, as DNA: TGCAGCGTAGATGAAACAGGGGCTCCGAATGAGCAGTTCTTC.

The chain is built from TRBV19 and TRBJ2-5; TRBD1 agrees at 9 bases. The CDR3 loop spans 13 amino acids. The trim removed 3 bases at V and 4 bases at J, leaving 0 bases unmatched. The germline gives CDR1 LNHDA, CDR2 SQIVND (reference sequence). The chain's CDR3 is CASSMDRGETQYF. The CDR3 bases are TGTGCCAGTAGTATGGACAGGGGAGAGACCCAGTACTTC. Based on the CDR3 plus reference TRBV19 and TRBJ2-5, the full variable domain is DGGITQSPKYLFRKEGQNVTLSCEQNLNHDAMYWYRQDPGQGLRLIYYSQIVNDFQKGDIAEGYSVSREKKESFPLTVTSAQKNPTAFYLCASSMDRGETQYFGPGTRLLVL.

The V and J genes are TRBV7-2 and TRBJ2-2, with D uncertain. V was trimmed by 5 bases and J by 7 bases, leaving 14 bases between them. Germline V CDR1 and CDR2: SGHTA, FQGNSA. This CDR3 has 14 residues. The CDR3 DNA reads as TGTGCCAGCAGCCCTGAATTTTCCGGCGGGGAGCTGTTTTTT. This gives the protein CASSPEFSGGELFF.

This clone was detected once. The chain employs TRBV29-1 and TRBJ2-7; D is uncertain. Deletions cut 4 bases from V and 5 bases from J, with 18 bases between. Germline CDR1 is SQVTM and CDR2 is ANQGSEA. The CDR3 totals 14 residues. The CDR3 is CSVGFRQVVDEQYF. For the CDR3, the DNA is TGCAGCGTTGGCTTTAGGCAGGTAGTGGACGAGCAGTACTTC.

The chain links TRBV5-4 to TRBJ2-2; 8 positions match TRBD1. V lost 0 bases and J lost 3; bases outside the gene matches: 4. Germline V gene data show CDR1 as SGHNT and CDR2 as YYREEE (reference sequence). The CDR3 extends over 16 amino acids. The chain's CDR3 is CASSLDRGSYTGELFF. The CDR3 DNA follows: TGTGCCAGCAGCTTGGACAGGGGGTCCTACACCGGGGAGCTGTTTTTT.

In this sample, this clone turned up a few times. This rearrangement joins TRBV19 to TRBJ1-5, with 9 bases matching TRBD1. CDR3 size: 15 residues. Germline CDR1 LNHDA, CDR2 SQIVND (reference sequence). V was pared by 4 bases and J by 6 bases, with 7 bases of the junction left unmatched. The CDR3 DNA reads as TGTGCCAGTAGTACTACAGGGGGCTCGGCTCAGCCCCAGCATTTT. Translated: CASSTTGGSAQPQHF.

The rearrangement joins TRBV29-1 to TRBJ1-1; possible D gene TRBD1, 5 bases. The CDR3 has 13 residues. The V gene lost 5 bases and the J gene lost 3 bases, with 13 bases spanning the gap. Per germline, CDR1 SQVTM and CDR2 ANQGSEA. CDR3 sequence: CSVRWMGDTEAFF. The CDR3 bases are TGCAGCGTTCGATGGATGGGGGACACTGAAGCTTTCTTT.

The chain links TRBV5-1 to TRBJ1-1; D ambiguous. Per the germline V gene, CDR1 is SGHRS and CDR2 is YFSETQ. Trimming stripped 4 bases from V and 0 bases from J, with 13 bases between. The CDR3 has 15 amino acids. The CDR3 DNA is TGCGCCAGCAGCCTCAGGAGCACTATGAACACTGAAGCTTTCTTT. Its protein product is CASSLRSTMNTEAFF.

The rearrangement links TRBV29-1 to TRBJ2-3; 7 bases match TRBD1. This CDR3 is built from 13 residues. Germline V CDR1 and CDR2: SQVTM, ANQGSEA. After removal of 4 bases from V and 4 bases from J, the junction contained 5 bases not matched to a gene. The CDR3 loop is CSVAYTGADTQYF. CDR3 nucleotide sequence: TGCAGCGTTGCCTACACAGGGGCAGATACGCAGTATTTT.

V usage is TRBV9 and J usage is TRBJ2-3; D perhaps matches TRBD1 (5 bases). The CDR3 is made up of 15 amino acids. Trimming removed 4 bases at V and 2 bases at J, with 14 bases between. Germline loops: CDR1 SGDLS, CDR2 YYNGEE. The chain's CDR3 is CASSPGAAPTDTQYF. The CDR3 nucleotides are TGTGCCAGCAGCCCTGGGGCGGCGCCCACAGATACGCAGTATTTT. The full variable domain, rest sourced from reference TRBV9 and TRBJ2-3, is DSGVTQTPKHLITATGQRVTLRCSPRSGDLSVYWYQQSLDQGLQFLIQYYNGEERAKGNILERFSAQQFPDLHSELNLSSLELGDSALYFCASSPGAAPTDTQYFGPGTRLTVL.

The V call is TRBV16, the J call TRBJ1-5, with D unclear. Germline V gene sequence: CDR1 KGHSY, CDR2 FQNENV. This CDR3 region has 13 residues. The V gene lost 5 bases and the J gene lost 5 bases, with 10 bases spanning the gap. The CDR3 nucleotides read TGTGCCAGCAGCGCATGGAGGGATCAGCCCCAGCATTTT. Its protein is CASSAWRDQPQHF.

The rearrangement uses TRBV7-2 and TRBJ2-2; D unresolved. The CDR3 is 13 amino acids. Trimming shortened V by 3 bases and J by 9 bases, and 11 bases separated the two germline ends. CDR1 and CDR2 (germline): SGHTA, FQGNSA. Here the CDR3 reads CASSFPISRELFF. The CDR3, as DNA: TGTGCCAGCAGCTTTCCCATTAGCAGGGAGCTGTTTTTT.

In its sample, this clone was seen once. The J gene is TRBJ2-5, the V gene TRBV27; D remains ambiguous. The germline V gene has CDR1 MNHEY and CDR2 SMNVEV (reference sequence). Deletions cut 6 bases from V and 0 bases from J, with 8 bases between. The CDR3 contains 13 residues. The CDR3 loop is CASSGAYQETQYF. Written as DNA, the CDR3 is TGTGCCAGCAGCGGTGCGTACCAAGAGACCCAGTACTTC.

The chain combines TRBV30 with TRBJ2-1; 7 nucleotides agree with TRBD1. V shed 5 bases and J 6 bases; nucleotides not matched to a gene: 1. CDR3 length: 11 amino acids. The V gene's germline CDR1 is GTSNPN and CDR2 SVGIG (reference sequence). The DNA for the CDR3 is TGTGCCTGGGACAGGGCCAATGAGCAGTTCTTC. The encoded protein is CAWDRANEQFF.

This clone was found once. The chain links TRBV7-2 to TRBJ2-7; D remains unclear. This CDR3 has 15 residues. Trimming cost V 0 bases and J 3 bases, with 12 bases left between them. Germline lookup yields CDR1 SGHTA and CDR2 FQGNSA. The CDR3 sequence is CASSLAGTYDYEQYF. The CDR3 nucleotides are TGTGCCAGCAGCTTAGCAGGAACCTACGACTACGAGCAGTACTTC.

The chain combines TRBV5-1 with TRBJ2-1; D is ambiguous. Trimming pared 4 bases from V and 4 bases from J, leaving 6 bases between. Per germline, CDR1 SGHRS and CDR2 YFSETQ. The CDR3 covers 12 residues. CDR3: CASSLDYNEQFF. The CDR3 nucleotides are TGCGCCAGCAGCCTGGATTACAATGAGCAGTTCTTC.

The rearrangement joins TRBV5-6 to TRBJ1-2, with D maybe TRBD1 (5 bases). Per germline, CDR1 SGHDT and CDR2 YYEEEE. This CDR3 comprises 14 residues. V dropped 4 bases and J dropped 4 bases, with 14 bases sitting between them. Here the CDR3 DNA reads TGTGCCAGCAGCCAGAATAGGGGACGCTATGGCTACACCTTC. The encoded protein is CASSQNRGRYGYTF.

V gene TRBV7-8 combines with J gene TRBJ2-1; weak D call: TRBD1 (5 bases). The CDR3 runs 13 residues. Germline V gene sequence: CDR1 SGHVS, CDR2 FQNEAQ. Trimming left V 5 bases short and J 3 bases short, with 8 bases between. In nucleotides, the CDR3 is TGTGCCAGCAGCCCCGACAGCTACAATGAGCAGTTCTTC. It is translated as CASSPDSYNEQFF.

The rearrangement links TRBV6-4 to TRBJ2-3; a weak D match, TRBD1 (6 bases). Germline V gene lookup returns CDR1 MRHNA and CDR2 SNTAGT. V was clipped by 8 bases and J by 0 bases, with 12 bases between them. This CDR3 region has 14 residues. The CDR3 sequence is CASARDTSTDTQYF. The CDR3 bases are TGTGCCAGCGCTAGGGACACAAGCACAGATACGCAGTATTTT.

The gene calls are TRBV19 and TRBJ1-6; D is unresolved. Germline V gives CDR1 LNHDA, CDR2 SQIVND (reference sequence). The CDR3 length is 14 residues. V lost 2 bases and J 8 bases, leaving 10 bases between the germline ends. The CDR3 DNA sequence: TGTGCCAGTAGTATAACCCAGGCGGATTCACCCCTCCACTTT. Translated, it gives CASSITQADSPLHF.

V gene TRBV28 combines with J gene TRBJ1-1, with 9 bases lining up with TRBD1. Germline lookup yields CDR1 MDHEN and CDR2 SYDVKM. V lost 6 bases and J lost 0; bases outside the gene matches: 5. This CDR3 spans 15 amino acids. The CDR3 is CASRTQGALNTEAFF. As DNA, the CDR3 is TGTGCCAGCAGAACACAGGGGGCGTTGAACACTGAAGCTTTCTTT.

This clone was counted a few times. The chain combines TRBV7-2 with TRBJ2-7; 9 positions match TRBD1. Losses at the gene ends were 2 bases for V and 2 bases for J; bases not matched to a gene: 4. Per germline, CDR1 SGHTA and CDR2 FQGNSA. The CDR3 runs to 15 residues. The DNA for the CDR3 is TGTGCCAGCAGCTTAACCGGGACAGGGACCTACGAGCAGTACTTC. It yields the protein CASSLTGTGTYEQYF. The full variable domain, completed using reference TRBV7-2 and TRBJ2-7, is GAGVSQSPSNKVTEKGKDVELRCDPISGHTALYWYRQSLGQGLEFLIYFQGNSAPDKSGLPSDRFSAERTGGSVSTLTIQRTQQEDSAVYLCASSLTGTGTYEQYFGPGTRLTVT.

V is TRBV5-1 and J is TRBJ2-7; no clear D gene. This CDR3 comprises 13 residues. V dropped 0 bases and J dropped 2 bases, with 6 bases sitting between them. Germline V gives CDR1 SGHRS, CDR2 YFSETQ. In DNA, the CDR3 is TGCGCCAGCAGCTTGGCCTCCACCTACGAGCAGTACTTC. This codes for CASSLASTYEQYF.

The J gene is TRBJ2-5, the V gene TRBV29-1; D uncertain. The CDR3 is made up of 12 amino acids. Germline V gene lookup returns CDR1 SQVTM and CDR2 ANQGSEA. The DNA of the CDR3 is TGCAGTGTGAGAGCTAACCAAGAGACCCAGTACTTC. It encodes CSVRANQETQYF.

In this sample, this clone turned up a few times. The gene calls are TRBV28 and TRBJ2-2; D is possibly TRBD2 (5 bases). Trimming shortened V by 6 bases and J by 3 bases, and 5 bases separated the two germline ends. CDR1 and CDR2 (germline): MDHEN, SYDVKM. This CDR3 is 12 amino acids long. For the CDR3, the DNA is TGTGCCAGCAGGGAGGACACCGGGGAGCTGTTTTTT. Amino acid sequence: CASREDTGELFF. The whole variable domain, filled in from reference TRBV28 and TRBJ2-2, reads DVKVTQSSRYLVKRTGEKVFLECVQDMDHENMFWYRQDPGLGLRLIYFSYDVKMKEKGDIPEGYSVSREKKERFSLILESASTNQTSMYLCASREDTGELFFGEGSRLTVL.

The DNA of the CDR3 is TGTGCCTGGAGCGAGGGGCGCTCCTACGAGCAGTACTTC. This sequence encodes CAWSEGRSYEQYF. The chain uses TRBV30 and TRBJ2-7; D is tentatively TRBD1 or TRBD2 (5 bases each). The V gene lost 3 bases and the J gene lost 0 bases, with 9 bases spanning the gap. The CDR3 covers 13 residues. Germline V gene sequence: CDR1 GTSNPN, CDR2 SVGIG (reference sequence). Supplemented by reference TRBV30 and TRBJ2-7, the full variable domain reads SQTIHQWPATLVQPVGSPLSLECTVEGTSNPNLYWYRQAAGRGLQLLFYSVGIGQISSEVPQNLSASRPQDRQFILSSKKLLLSDSGFYLCAWSEGRSYEQYFGPGTRLTVT.

Comments on this clone: This sample includes further DNA sequences coding for the same CDR3. DNA of the CDR3: TGTGCCAGCAGCGCAGGACTCTATGGCTACACCTTC. It yields the protein CASSAGLYGYTF. V gene TRBV7-9 combines with J gene TRBJ1-2, with no clear D. This CDR3 comprises 12 residues. Trimming shortened V by 5 bases and J by 4 bases, and 8 bases separated the two germline ends. Per germline, CDR1 SEHNR and CDR2 FQNEAQ (reference sequence).

CDR3 amino acids: CASRLKAGGEKLFF. The CDR3 DNA reads as TGTGCCAGCAGACTAAAGGCAGGAGGTGAAAAACTGTTTTTT. The chain recombines TRBV27 with TRBJ1-4, with D unresolved. Germline V gene sequence: CDR1 MNHEY, CDR2 SMNVEV (reference sequence). This CDR3 is 14 amino acids long. Trimming cost V 6 bases and J 7 bases, with 15 bases left between them.

The chain combines TRBV19 with TRBJ1-2; D remains unclear. Germline CDR1 LNHDA, CDR2 SQIVND (reference sequence). V lost 5 bases to trimming and J lost 5 bases, with 18 bases between them. The CDR3 consists of 15 residues. DNA for the CDR3: TGTGCCAGTAGTGGTCAGTCCCCGCTCACTTATGGCTACACCTTC. It translates to CASSGQSPLTYGYTF.